This T cell receptor (beta chain) was sequenced during a study of T-cell memory formation after mild COVID-19. About the research overall: In these data, TCR clusters were largely donor specific.

CDR3 length equals 14 residues. The ends were cut back, 6 bases at V and 2 bases at J, with 13 bases in the middle. Germline values: CDR1 SGHTA, CDR2 FQGNSA. Via MiXCR, TCRdb re-called the 5' RACE reads, giving one row per CDR3 protein. The repertoire has around 430,000 distinct CDR3 sequences, around a sixth of them found once; the top ten carry 20% to 25%. The sequenced sample was PBMCs or a T cell subset sorted from them (not recorded which). The chain employs TRBV7-2 and TRBJ1-1; tentative D call: TRBD1 (5 bases). This TCR was recovered from a man aged 18 to 29 who had mild COVID-19 (a few samples of this study predate the infection). Cell type and time point are not known. CDR3 loop: CASSPYGGNTEAFF. The CDR3 DNA reads TGTGCCAGCAGTCCATATGGGGGTAACACTGAAGCTTTCTTT.